This T cell receptor (beta chain) originates from a study of T cell responses to AZD1222 COVID-19 vaccine. Concerning this clone itself: Its antigen is unknown.

Produced via immunoSEQ multiplex PCR; TCRdb's table is partial and in-frame only. The table has more than 150,000 clones, 80% to 95% seen once; the top ten hold roughly 1.9%. This CDR3 has 19 amino acids. V was shortened by 5 bases and J by 5 bases, with 28 bases between the two germline ends. Germline values: CDR1 MNHEY, CDR2 SVGEGT. Study-wide results and caveats: Clonal diversity was possibly underestimated, and white British individuals and females predominated among donors.

This TCR came from an adult who received the AZD1222 COVID-19 vaccine. The J gene is TRBJ2-1, the V gene TRBV6-2 or TRBV6-3; perhaps TRBD2 as D (6 bases). The sample here was peripheral blood, taken 28 days after the second AZD1222 dose. The CDR3 coding sequence is TGTGCCAGCAGTCACCCACCCATCACCTTATTAGCGGTAAACAATGAGCAGTTCTTC. It translates to CASSHPPITLLAVNNEQFF.